Each of the 26 T cell receptor beta chains below was sequenced from the same sample in a study of long-term antiretroviral therapy in people with HIV. It was version v3.0 of the immunoSEQ assay that was run at survey level. The repertoire was sequenced with immunoSEQ multiplex PCR; TCRdb's copy has only in-frame clones and lacks some. Among about 16,000 clones, approximately 86% were seen once, and the ten largest hold approximately 15%. The sequences come from unsorted PBMCs, collected approximately 2.3 years before starting antiretroviral therapy. These receptors all come from a woman aged 25-40 years with HIV.

The rearrangement joins TRBV5-4 to TRBJ1-2; D ambiguous. Germline values: CDR1 SGHNT, CDR2 YYREEE (reference sequence). The CDR3 contains 13 residues. The V and J ends lost 4 bases and 6 bases respectively, with 13 bases between them. The CDR3 coding sequence is TGTGCCAGCAGCCGCGAAGGGAGGAATGGCTACACCTTC. Amino acid sequence: CASSREGRNGYTF.

V is TRBV27 and J is TRBJ2-2; D is ambiguous. Germline values: CDR1 MNHEY, CDR2 SMNVEV (reference sequence). V lost 2 bases and J 0 bases, leaving 10 bases between the germline ends. The CDR3 spans 16 residues. The CDR3 loop is CASSLRRGANTGELFF. The CDR3 region has the DNA TGTGCCAGCAGTTTAAGGAGAGGCGCGAACACCGGGGAGCTGTTTTTT.

The chain recombines TRBV4-3 with TRBJ1-2; 7 nucleotides align to TRBD1. From germline, CDR1 is LGHNA and CDR2 YSLEER. After removal of 1 base from V and 2 bases from J, the junction contained 4 bases not matched to a gene. The CDR3 is 15 residues long. CDR3 residues: CASSQGARGNYGYTF. The CDR3, as DNA: TGCGCCAGCAGCCAAGGCGCCAGGGGGAACTATGGCTACACCTTC.

The chain is built from TRBV19 and TRBJ1-5; 7 bases align to TRBD1. The CDR3 length is 15 residues. CDR1 and CDR2 (germline): LNHDA, SQIVND (reference sequence). Trimming removed 3 bases from V and 4 bases from J; junction bases left unmatched: 6. The CDR3 sequence: CASSIQNRGNQPQHF. CDR3 DNA sequence: TGTGCCAGTAGTATTCAGAACAGGGGTAATCAGCCCCAGCATTTT. The full variable domain, rest sourced from reference TRBV19 and TRBJ1-5, is DGGITQSPKYLFRKEGQNVTLSCEQNLNHDAMYWYRQDPGQGLRLIYYSQIVNDFQKGDIAEGYSVSREKKESFPLTVTSAQKNPTAFYLCASSIQNRGNQPQHFGDGTRLSIL.

This sequence joins TRBV27 and TRBJ1-5; unclear D gene. V lost 3 bases and J 5 bases, leaving 14 bases between the germline ends. CDR3 length equals 15 residues. Germline CDR1 is MNHEY and CDR2 is SMNVEV (reference sequence). This chain's CDR3 is CASSLGSKPHQPQHF. As DNA, the CDR3 is TGTGCCAGCAGTTTGGGAAGCAAGCCCCATCAGCCCCAGCATTTT.

The V call is TRBV10-3, the J call TRBJ2-7; D possibly uses TRBD1 or TRBD2 (6 bases each). Trimming pared 7 bases from V and 1 base from J, leaving 11 bases between. The germline CDR1 and CDR2 sequences are ENHRY and SYGVKD. The CDR3 is 13 amino acids. The CDR3 nucleotides are TGTGCCATCATGGGGGGCGCGTCCTACGAGCAGTACTTC. Translating it yields CAIMGGASYEQYF.

This rearrangement joins TRBV2 to TRBJ1-1; TRBD1 might be the D (6 bases). The germline V and J ends were trimmed by 6 bases and 1 base, with 15 bases remaining between them. Germline assignment: CDR1 SNHLY and CDR2 FYNNEI. This CDR3 spans 15 amino acids. CDR3 loop: CASSQRDTENTEAFF. As DNA, the CDR3 is TGTGCCAGCAGCCAAAGGGACACAGAGAACACTGAAGCTTTCTTT.

A remark on this clone: At the DNA level, this CDR3 is encoded by other sequences in the same sample as well. The chain carries TRBV18 and TRBJ2-5; unclear D gene. The CDR3 sequence is 13 residues long. Germline lookup yields CDR1 KGHSH and CDR2 LQKENI. The ends were cut back, 2 bases at V and 2 bases at J, with 6 bases in the middle. The CDR3 DNA is TGTGCCAGCTCACCAAGAGGACAAGAGACCCAGTACTTC. This sequence encodes CASSPRGQETQYF.

This clone was detected only once. The chain couples TRBV5-1 to TRBJ2-5; 7 bases are a match to TRBD1. CDR1 is SGHRS, CDR2 YFSETQ, per germline. Trimming at V came to 1 base and at J to 1 base, leaving 4 bases not matched to a gene. CDR3 length equals 15 residues. The CDR3 is CASSLTGVPQETQYF. Written as DNA, the CDR3 is TGCGCCAGCAGCTTGACAGGGGTCCCCCAAGAGACCCAGTACTTC.

The V and J genes are TRBV7-9 and TRBJ2-7, with a weak D call TRBD1 (7 bases). Germline assignment: CDR1 SEHNR and CDR2 FQNEAQ (reference sequence). The V and J ends lost 4 bases and 5 bases respectively, with 18 bases between them. The length of the CDR3 is 15 residues. The CDR3 coding sequence is TGTGCCAGCAGCTCCTCAGGGGGAGGAAGAGACGAGCAGTACTTC. The encoded protein is CASSSSGGGRDEQYF.

In this sample, this clone turned up once. The chain uses TRBV5-5 and TRBJ2-7, with TRBD2 matching over 11 bases. The V and J ends lost 4 bases and 8 bases, in that order; junction bases with no gene match: 11. The CDR3 totals 15 residues. Germline loops: CDR1 SGHKS, CDR2 YYEKEE (reference sequence). CDR3: CASSPGTSGGLQQYF. The CDR3 DNA sequence: TGTGCCAGCAGCCCCGGGACTAGCGGAGGTTTACAGCAGTACTTC.

J is TRBJ2-7 and V is TRBV11-3; 7 bases align to TRBD2. The germline CDR1 and CDR2 sequences are SGHNT and YENEEA. The CDR3 spans 13 residues. J lost 4 bases, V lost 1 base, and 1 base had no gene match. The CDR3 here is CASSLVAGYEQYF. CDR3 in DNA: TGTGCCAGCAGCTTAGTAGCGGGTTACGAGCAGTACTTC. Together with reference TRBV11-3 and TRBJ2-7, the CDR3 gives the full variable domain: EAGVVQSPRYKIIEKKQPVAFWCNPISGHNTLYWYLQNLGQGPELLIRYENEEAVDDSQLPKDRFSAERLKGVDSTLKIQPAELGDSAVYLCASSLVAGYEQYFGPGTRLTVT.

The chain recombines TRBV9 with TRBJ1-3, with D possibly matching TRBD1 (5 bases). Per the germline V gene, CDR1 is SGDLS and CDR2 is YYNGEE. This CDR3 has 18 amino acids. V was shortened by 0 bases and J by 1 base, with 17 bases between the two germline ends. CDR3 loop: CASSVGGRQTVSGNTIYF. The CDR3 DNA follows: TGTGCCAGCAGCGTAGGCGGACGACAGACTGTATCTGGAAACACCATATATTTT.

This chain uses TRBV7-2 with TRBJ1-2, with D perhaps matching TRBD1 (5 bases). The CDR3 is 14 amino acids. Per the germline V gene, CDR1 is SGHTA and CDR2 is FQGNSA. Trimming stripped 2 bases from V and 4 bases from J, with 11 bases between. This CDR3 is CASSLFPGTYGYTF. The CDR3 coding sequence is TGTGCCAGCAGCTTATTCCCAGGGACCTATGGCTACACCTTC.

The chain recombines TRBV4-1 with TRBJ1-3, with TRBD1 matching 7 bases. Per germline, CDR1 MGHRA and CDR2 YSYEKL. The CDR3 is 17 amino acids. With 0 bases clipped from V and 2 bases from J, the junction kept 7 bases outside the gene matches. The CDR3 sequence: CASSQDTGVAAGNTIYF. In DNA, the CDR3 is TGCGCCAGCAGCCAAGATACAGGGGTAGCGGCTGGAAACACCATATATTTT.

The chain links TRBV4-1 to TRBJ2-5; D call uncertain. Trimming took 1 base from V and 1 from J, leaving 4 bases between them. The germline V gene has CDR1 MGHRA and CDR2 YSYEKL. The CDR3 has 13 residues. The DNA for the CDR3 is TGCGCCAGCAGCCAAGTTTCCCAAGAGACCCAGTACTTC. Translated: CASSQVSQETQYF.

In DNA form, the CDR3 reads TGTGCCTGGATGAGCCTGGAGGGCTATGGCTACACCTTC. Translating gives CAWMSLEGYGYTF. J is TRBJ1-2 and V is TRBV30; D gene uncertain. Germline loops: CDR1 GTSNPN, CDR2 SVGIG (reference sequence). Trimming removed 4 bases at V and 4 bases at J, with 13 bases between. This CDR3 is 13 amino acids long. Complete variable domain (other parts from reference TRBV30 and TRBJ1-2): SQTIHQWPATLVQPVGSPLSLECTVEGTSNPNLYWYRQAAGRGLQLLFYSVGIGQISSEVPQNLSASRPQDRQFILSSKKLLLSDSGFYLCAWMSLEGYGYTFGSGTRLTVV.

The J gene is TRBJ2-5, the V gene TRBV19, with a weak D call TRBD2 (5 bases). This CDR3 comprises 14 residues. The V end was cut by 4 bases, the J end by 4 bases, with 13 bases between. CDR1 is LNHDA and CDR2 is SQIVND in the germline V gene (reference sequence). The CDR3: CASSTPGRGETQYF. The CDR3 region has the DNA TGTGCCAGTAGTACTCCCGGACGGGGAGAGACCCAGTACTTC. The whole variable domain, remainder taken from reference TRBV19 and TRBJ2-5, is DGGITQSPKYLFRKEGQNVTLSCEQNLNHDAMYWYRQDPGQGLRLIYYSQIVNDFQKGDIAEGYSVSREKKESFPLTVTSAQKNPTAFYLCASSTPGRGETQYFGPGTRLLVL.

This clone was observed a few times. The chain couples TRBV9 to TRBJ1-5; D unresolved. The CDR3 loop spans 15 amino acids. Germline V gene data show CDR1 as SGDLS and CDR2 as YYNGEE. Deletions cut 0 bases from V and 2 bases from J, with 9 bases between. The CDR3 DNA is TGTGCCAGCAGCGTAGGGACGCTTGGCAATCAGCCCCAGCATTTT. Its translation is CASSVGTLGNQPQHF. The variable domain in full, completed from reference TRBV9 and TRBJ1-5, reads DSGVTQTPKHLITATGQRVTLRCSPRSGDLSVYWYQQSLDQGLQFLIQYYNGEERAKGNILERFSAQQFPDLHSELNLSSLELGDSALYFCASSVGTLGNQPQHFGDGTRLSIL.

This clone was seen a few times. J is TRBJ1-2 and V is TRBV7-3; the D gene is possibly TRBD1 (6 bases). Trimming left V 8 bases short and J 7 bases short, with 14 bases between. CDR3 length: 12 residues. The V gene's germline CDR1 is SGHTA and CDR2 FQGTGA. This CDR3 reads CASGSGVAGYTF. Here the CDR3 DNA reads TGTGCCAGCGGATCAGGGGTGGCTGGCTACACCTTC.

The chain combines TRBV7-2 with TRBJ2-5; possible D gene TRBD2, 6 bases. This CDR3 is built from 14 residues. V was clipped by 3 bases and J by 6 bases, with 14 bases between them. Germline values: CDR1 SGHTA, CDR2 FQGNSA. The CDR3 reads CASSLGTSSKTQYF. The CDR3 nucleotides read TGTGCCAGCAGCTTGGGTACTAGCTCAAAGACCCAGTACTTC.

V is TRBV5-6 and J is TRBJ1-2; 7 nucleotides match TRBD1. The germline CDR1 and CDR2 sequences are SGHDT and YYEEEE. V lost 4 bases to trimming and J lost 5 bases; unmatched junction nucleotides: 11. The CDR3 contains 15 residues. CDR3 nucleotides: TGTGCCAGCAGCCCAGCAACAGGGGCGGGGTATGGCTACACCTTC. It encodes CASSPATGAGYGYTF.

The chain has TRBV19 and TRBJ2-7; D is perhaps TRBD2 (5 bases). This CDR3 is built from 13 residues. V was pared by 5 bases and J by 3 bases, with 11 bases between. Germline V gene data show CDR1 as LNHDA and CDR2 as SQIVND (reference sequence). The CDR3 is CASSEGKGYEQYF. CDR3 nucleotide sequence: TGTGCCAGTAGTGAGGGAAAGGGCTACGAGCAGTACTTC.

This clone was seen a handful of times. At one end the junction does not follow the germline gene, possibly because of a read error. The V call is TRBV5-6, the J call TRBJ2-7, with 10 nucleotides matching TRBD1. This CDR3 comprises 15 residues. Germline CDR1 reads SGHDT; CDR2 reads YYEEEE. The CDR3 sequence is CASSQGQGDTSEQYF. The CDR3 coding sequence is TGCGCCAGCAGCCAAGGACAGGGGGATACTAGCGAGCAGTACTTC.

The V call is TRBV7-2, the J call TRBJ2-5, with 13 nucleotides matching TRBD2. Losses at the gene ends were 5 bases for V and 7 bases for J; bases not matched to a gene: 7. The CDR3 has 15 residues. Per germline, CDR1 SGHTA and CDR2 FQGNSA. CDR3 sequence reads: CASSPTSGGSRTQYF. The CDR3 bases are TGTGCCAGCAGCCCGACTAGCGGGGGGTCCAGGACCCAGTACTTC.

The CDR3 reads CASSPTGQSNYGYTF. CDR3 coding DNA: TGTGCCAGCAGCCCTACCGGACAGTCTAACTATGGCTACACCTTC. The gene calls are TRBV9 and TRBJ1-2, with a weak D call TRBD1 (6 bases). The ends were cut back, 4 bases at V and 0 bases at J, with 13 bases in the middle. CDR3 length: 15 amino acids. Germline CDR1 SGDLS, CDR2 YYNGEE.